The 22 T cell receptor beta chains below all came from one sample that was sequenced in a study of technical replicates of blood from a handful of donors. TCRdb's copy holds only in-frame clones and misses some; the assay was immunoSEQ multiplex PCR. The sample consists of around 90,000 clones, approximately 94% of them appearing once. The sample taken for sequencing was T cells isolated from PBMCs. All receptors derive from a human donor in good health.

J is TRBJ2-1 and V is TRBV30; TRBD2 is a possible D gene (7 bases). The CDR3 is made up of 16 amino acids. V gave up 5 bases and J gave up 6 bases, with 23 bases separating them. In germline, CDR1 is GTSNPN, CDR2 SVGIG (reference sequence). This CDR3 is CAWGRGTGSEGNEQFF. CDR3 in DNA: TGTGCCTGGGGGAGGGGAACAGGGTCTGAGGGCAATGAGCAGTTCTTC.

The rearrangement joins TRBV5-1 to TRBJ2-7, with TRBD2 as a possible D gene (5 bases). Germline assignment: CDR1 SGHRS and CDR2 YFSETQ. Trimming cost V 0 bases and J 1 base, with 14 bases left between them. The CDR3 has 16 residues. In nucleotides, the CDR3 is TGCGCCAGCAGCTTGGCATGGACGGGATTATCCTACGAGCAGTACTTC. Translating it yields CASSLAWTGLSYEQYF.

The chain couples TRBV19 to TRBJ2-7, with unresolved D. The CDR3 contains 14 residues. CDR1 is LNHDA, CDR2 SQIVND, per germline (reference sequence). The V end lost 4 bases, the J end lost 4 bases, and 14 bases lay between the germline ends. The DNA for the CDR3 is TGTGCCAGTAGTACCGATGCCACGAGATACGAGCAGTACTTC. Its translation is CASSTDATRYEQYF.

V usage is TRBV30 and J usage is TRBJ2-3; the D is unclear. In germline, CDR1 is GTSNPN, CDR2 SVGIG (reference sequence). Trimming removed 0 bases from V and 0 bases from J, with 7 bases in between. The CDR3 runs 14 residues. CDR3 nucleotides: TGTGCCTGGAGTGTAATATTGAGCACAGATACGCAGTATTTT. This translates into CAWSVILSTDTQYF.

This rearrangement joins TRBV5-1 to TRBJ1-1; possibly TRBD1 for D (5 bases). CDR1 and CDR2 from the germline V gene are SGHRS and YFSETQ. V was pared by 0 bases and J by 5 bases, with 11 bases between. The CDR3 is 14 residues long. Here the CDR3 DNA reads TGCGCCAGCAGCTTGGAGCAGGGAAAGACTGAAGCTTTCTTT. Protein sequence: CASSLEQGKTEAFF.

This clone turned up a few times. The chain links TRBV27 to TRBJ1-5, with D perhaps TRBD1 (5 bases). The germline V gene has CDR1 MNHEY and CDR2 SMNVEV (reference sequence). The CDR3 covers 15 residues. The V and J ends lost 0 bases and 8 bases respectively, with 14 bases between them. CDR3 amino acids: CASSLSKTDSKPQHF. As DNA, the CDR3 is TGTGCCAGCAGTTTATCGAAGACAGACTCAAAGCCCCAGCATTTT.

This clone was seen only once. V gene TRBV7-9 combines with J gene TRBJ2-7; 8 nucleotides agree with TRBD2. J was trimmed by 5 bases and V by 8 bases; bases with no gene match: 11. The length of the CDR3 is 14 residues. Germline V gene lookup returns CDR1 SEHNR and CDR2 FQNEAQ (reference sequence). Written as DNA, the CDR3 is TGTGCCAGCGGGCCCCCAGCGGGAGAACACGAGCAGTACTTC. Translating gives CASGPPAGEHEQYF.

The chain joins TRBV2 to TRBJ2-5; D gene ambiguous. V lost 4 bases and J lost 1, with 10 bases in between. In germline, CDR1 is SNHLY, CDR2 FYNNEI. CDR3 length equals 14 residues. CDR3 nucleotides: TGTGCCAGCAGTGTACAGCCGTCCCAAGAGACCCAGTACTTC. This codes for CASSVQPSQETQYF.

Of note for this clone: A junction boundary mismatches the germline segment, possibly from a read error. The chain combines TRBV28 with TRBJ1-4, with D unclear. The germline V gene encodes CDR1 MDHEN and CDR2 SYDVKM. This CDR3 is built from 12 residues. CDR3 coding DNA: TGTGCCAGCAATTTATCTAGTGAAAAACTGTTTTTT. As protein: CASNLSSEKLFF.

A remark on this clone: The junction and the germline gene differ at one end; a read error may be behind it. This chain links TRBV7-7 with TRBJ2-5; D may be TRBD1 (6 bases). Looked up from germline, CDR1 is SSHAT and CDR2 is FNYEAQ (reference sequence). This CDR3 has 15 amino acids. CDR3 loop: CASSLGGAWGETQYF. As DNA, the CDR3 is TGTGCTAGCAGCTTAGGGGGAGCATGGGGAGAGACCCAGTACTTC.

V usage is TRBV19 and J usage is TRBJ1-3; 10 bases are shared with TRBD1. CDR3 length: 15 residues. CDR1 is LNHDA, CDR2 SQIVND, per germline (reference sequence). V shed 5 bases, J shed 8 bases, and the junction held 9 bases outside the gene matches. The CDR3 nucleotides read TGTGCCAGTAGTTCCGACAGGGGGCCGATAGACACCATATATTTT. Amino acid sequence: CASSSDRGPIDTIYF.

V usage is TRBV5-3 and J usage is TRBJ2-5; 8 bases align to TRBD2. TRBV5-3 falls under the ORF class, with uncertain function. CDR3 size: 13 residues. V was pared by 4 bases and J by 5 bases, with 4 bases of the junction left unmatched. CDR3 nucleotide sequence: TGTGCCAGAAGCAAGAGCGGGAGTGAGACCCAGTACTTC. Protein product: CARSKSGSETQYF.

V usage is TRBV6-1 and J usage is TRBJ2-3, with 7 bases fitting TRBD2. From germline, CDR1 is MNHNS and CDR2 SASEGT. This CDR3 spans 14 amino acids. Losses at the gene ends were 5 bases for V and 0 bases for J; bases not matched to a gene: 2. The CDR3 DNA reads TGTGCCAGCAGTAGGACTAGTAGCACAGATACGCAGTATTTT. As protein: CASSRTSSTDTQYF.

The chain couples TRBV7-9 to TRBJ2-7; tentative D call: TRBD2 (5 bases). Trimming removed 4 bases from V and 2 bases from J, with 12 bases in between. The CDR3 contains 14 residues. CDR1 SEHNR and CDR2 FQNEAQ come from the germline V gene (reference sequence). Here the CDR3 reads CASSSGDPPYEQYF. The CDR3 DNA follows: TGTGCCAGCAGCTCCGGGGATCCCCCCTACGAGCAGTACTTC.

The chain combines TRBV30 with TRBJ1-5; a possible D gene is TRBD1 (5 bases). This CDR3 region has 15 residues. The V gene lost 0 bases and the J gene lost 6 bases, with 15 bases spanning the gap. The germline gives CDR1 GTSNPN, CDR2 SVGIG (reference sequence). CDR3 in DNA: TGTGCCTGGAGTGTGTATACAGGAAGTAGTCAGCCCCAGCATTTT. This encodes CAWSVYTGSSQPQHF.

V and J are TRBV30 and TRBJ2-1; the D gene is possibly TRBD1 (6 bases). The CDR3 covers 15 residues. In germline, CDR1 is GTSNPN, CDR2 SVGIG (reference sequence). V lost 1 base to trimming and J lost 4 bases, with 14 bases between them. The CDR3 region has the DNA TGTGCCTGGAGTGCCGGGGCAGGGGTGTACAATGAGCAGTTCTTC. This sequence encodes CAWSAGAGVYNEQFF.

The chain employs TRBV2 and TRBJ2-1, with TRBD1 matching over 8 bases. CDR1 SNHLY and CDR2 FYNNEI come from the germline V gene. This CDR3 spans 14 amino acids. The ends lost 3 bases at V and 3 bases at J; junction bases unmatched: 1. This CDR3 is CASSDTGGYNEQFF. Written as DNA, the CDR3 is TGTGCCAGCAGTGATACAGGGGGCTACAATGAGCAGTTCTTC.

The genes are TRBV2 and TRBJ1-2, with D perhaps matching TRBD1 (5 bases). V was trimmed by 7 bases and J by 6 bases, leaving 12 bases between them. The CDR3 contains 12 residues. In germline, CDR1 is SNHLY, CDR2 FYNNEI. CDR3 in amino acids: CASTGGVHGYTF. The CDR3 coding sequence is TGTGCCAGCACAGGAGGGGTCCATGGCTACACCTTC.

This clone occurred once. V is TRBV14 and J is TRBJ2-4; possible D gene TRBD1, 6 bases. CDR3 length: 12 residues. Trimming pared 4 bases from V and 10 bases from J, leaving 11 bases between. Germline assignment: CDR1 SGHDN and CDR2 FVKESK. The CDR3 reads CASSPWGRIQYF. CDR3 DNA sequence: TGTGCCAGCAGCCCCTGGGGGCGGATTCAGTACTTC.

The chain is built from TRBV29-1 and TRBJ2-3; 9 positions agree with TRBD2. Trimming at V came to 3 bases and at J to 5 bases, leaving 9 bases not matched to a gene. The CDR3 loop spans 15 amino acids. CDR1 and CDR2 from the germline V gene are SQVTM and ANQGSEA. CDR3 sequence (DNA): TGCAGCGTTGACCTGGCGGGAGGGCCGGTAGATACGCAGTATTTT. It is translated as CSVDLAGGPVDTQYF.

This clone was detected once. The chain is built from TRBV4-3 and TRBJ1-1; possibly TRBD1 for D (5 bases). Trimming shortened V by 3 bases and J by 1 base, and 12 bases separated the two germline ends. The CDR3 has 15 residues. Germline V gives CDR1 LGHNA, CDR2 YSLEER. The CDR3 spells CASSHYDTGNTEAFF. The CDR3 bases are TGCGCCAGCAGCCATTACGACACAGGGAACACTGAAGCTTTCTTT.

This chain's CDR3 is CASSWDNGGAFF. CDR3 coding DNA: TGTGCCAGCAGCTGGGACAACGGAGGAGCTTTCTTT. The V call is TRBV5-6, the J call TRBJ1-1; D is perhaps TRBD1 (6 bases). CDR1 is SGHDT and CDR2 is YYEEEE in the germline V gene. The CDR3 totals 12 residues. Trimming took 3 bases from V and 10 from J, leaving 13 bases between them.